A selection of T cell receptor beta chains follows, all from one sample in a study of T cells after yellow fever vaccination. Via MiXCR, TCRdb re-called the 5' RACE reads, giving one row per CDR3 protein. The data hold some 420,000 distinct CDR3 sequences, with 18% observed a single time. The specimen was PBMCs, collected before the yellow fever booster vaccination. The receptors originated from a man between 18 and 29 years old who received the YFV17D yellow fever vaccine. Both conserved end residues are part of each CDR3. A D gene is named only where the DNA matches it firmly. Where a row states a size, it is once, few, many or the class of an expanded clone; other rows omit it.

d_gene	v_gene	j_gene	abundance	CDR3nt	CDR3aa
-	TRBV5-1	TRBJ2-7	few	TGCGCCAGCAGCCCCCGGACGACGATCCTTTACGAGCAGTACTTC	CASSPRTTILYEQYF
TRBD1	TRBV6-5	TRBJ1-1	-	TGTGCCAGCAGTTACTCGACCTTTACAGGGGTAGAGAACACTGAAGCTTTCTTT	CASSYSTFTGVENTEAFF
-	TRBV20-1	TRBJ1-4	-	TGCAGTGCTAGAGATCAGGGCATGAGCGAAAAACTGTTTTTT	CSARDQGMSEKLFF
-	TRBV7-3	TRBJ2-3	-	TGTGCCAGCTCCGGGCCGGGCGATACGCAGTATTTT	CASSGPGDTQYF
-	TRBV4-3	TRBJ1-2	few	TGCGCCAGCAGCCAAGAACAGGGCTATGGCTACACCTTC	CASSQEQGYGYTF
-	TRBV7-9	TRBJ2-6	few	TGTGCCAGCAGCCCTAAACTCTCCGGCGGGGCCAACGTCCTGACTTTC	CASSPKLSGGANVLTF
-	TRBV29-1	TRBJ2-5	few	TGCAGCGTTGAAGGGCAAGAAGAGACCCAGTACTTC	CSVEGQEETQYF
TRBD1	TRBV7-2	TRBJ1-2	few	TGTGCCAGCAGCCCCTCGTTTAGGGGGCATGGGTATGGCTACACCTTC	CASSPSFRGHGYGYTF
-	TRBV9	TRBJ2-7	few	TGTGCCAGCAGCGTAGCTTCGGGCCCGGGGGAGCAGTACTTC	CASSVASGPGEQYF
TRBD2	TRBV7-2	TRBJ2-1	many	TGTGCCAGCAGCACGAGCGGGGCGGTCTACAATGAGCAGTTCTTC	CASSTSGAVYNEQFF
-	TRBV24-1	TRBJ2-1	-	TGTGCCACAGGGGCCGAGCACAATGAGCAGTTCTTC	CATGAEHNEQFF
-	TRBV6-2/TRBV6-3	TRBJ1-4	-	TGTGCCAGCAGTTACTACGGACAGCTTGCTAATGAAAAACTGTTTTTT	CASSYYGQLANEKLFF
-	TRBV20-1	TRBJ2-5	few	TGCAGTGCTGAGCACCCCCGGCGAGAGACCCAGTACTTC	CSAEHPRRETQYF
-	TRBV5-1	TRBJ2-1	few	TGCGCCAGCAGCTTGGCCCAGGGAAAAAATGAGCAGTTCTTC	CASSLAQGKNEQFF
-	TRBV4-3	TRBJ2-5	few	TGCGCCAGCAGCCAAGATGCAGGTATCCAGTACTTC	CASSQDAGIQYF
-	TRBV5-5	TRBJ1-6	many	TGTGCCAGCAGGGATCAAGGGACAAGTAATTCACCCCTCCACTTT	CASRDQGTSNSPLHF
-	TRBV7-2	TRBJ1-1	-	TGTGCCAGCAGCTCCGACAGGAGGGCTGAAGCTTTCTTT	CASSSDRRAEAFF
TRBD1	TRBV20-1	TRBJ1-5	-	TGCAGTGCTAGGGAGGGGGCGGATCAGCCCCAGCATTTT	CSAREGADQPQHF
-	TRBV4-1	TRBJ2-7	-	TGCGCCAGCAGCCGAGACAGGAATGCCTACGAGCAGTACTTC	CASSRDRNAYEQYF
TRBD2	TRBV19	TRBJ2-3	few	TGTGCCAGTAGGGAGACTAGCGGGGGCTCCGAAGATACGCAGTATTTT	CASRETSGGSEDTQYF
-	TRBV9	TRBJ1-4	-	TGTGCCAGCAGCGACGGCAGTGGTAATGAAAAACTGTTTTTT	CASSDGSGNEKLFF
TRBD1	TRBV10-2	TRBJ1-6	-	TGCGCCAGCACACAGACAGGGAAGAATTCACCCCTCCACTTT	CASTQTGKNSPLHF
-	TRBV20-1	TRBJ1-5	few	TGCAGTGCTAGAACCGGGCCGGGGGGCAATCAGCCCCAGCATTTT	CSARTGPGGNQPQHF
TRBD2	TRBV7-2	TRBJ2-3	-	TGTGCCAGCAGCTATTCCCCGAGGGACTACACAGATACGCAGTATTTT	CASSYSPRDYTDTQYF
-	TRBV5-1	TRBJ2-3	few	TGCGCCAGCAGCTTGCGACCCCAGCCGGGAGATACGCAGTATTTT	CASSLRPQPGDTQYF
TRBD2	TRBV7-2	TRBJ2-1	-	TGTGCCAGCAGCTTAGCGGGGACTAGCGGGGGGTACAATGAGCAGTTCTTC	CASSLAGTSGGYNEQFF
-	TRBV6-2/TRBV6-3	TRBJ2-1	few	TGTGCCAGCACCGCAGCGGGCAGACTCTACAATGAGCAGTTCTTC	CASTAAGRLYNEQFF
TRBD1	TRBV28	TRBJ1-2	-	TGTGCCAGCGGCTACAGGGGGCATGGTGGCTACACCTTC	CASGYRGHGGYTF
-	TRBV6-1	TRBJ1-3	few	TGTGCCAGCAGTGGTCTCTTGGTCGCTGGAAACACCATATATTTT	CASSGLLVAGNTIYF
TRBD2	TRBV2	TRBJ2-3	few	TGTGCCAGCACCAGGCTAGCGGGGGGGCCAGATACGCAGTATTTT	CASTRLAGGPDTQYF
TRBD2	TRBV6-5	TRBJ2-1	few	TGTGCCAGCAGTCTCGGGACTAGAAAGTTCTTC	CASSLGTRKFF
TRBD2	TRBV7-9	TRBJ2-3	few	TGTGCCAGCAGCCTGAGCGGGGGGGAGGCAGATACGCAGTATTTT	CASSLSGGEADTQYF
TRBD1	TRBV7-7	TRBJ2-1	few	TGTGCCAGCAGCCGGACAGGTACTACCAATGAGCAGTTCTTC	CASSRTGTTNEQFF
TRBD1	TRBV12-3/TRBV12-4	TRBJ1-4	many	TGTGCCAGCAGCAGGACAGGGCTGGATAATGAAAAACTGTTTTTT	CASSRTGLDNEKLFF
-	TRBV7-2	TRBJ1-1	few	TGTGCCAGCAGCTTAGCCTGGGGGGGACACATAAACACTGAAGCTTTCTTT	CASSLAWGGHINTEAFF
TRBD2	TRBV20-1	TRBJ2-1	few	TGCAGTGCTCGTTGGACTAGCGGGGGGACCGAGCAGTTCTTC	CSARWTSGGTEQFF
-	TRBV27	TRBJ1-1	few	TGTGCCAGCAGTACAAGACAGGACACTGAAGCTTTCTTT	CASSTRQDTEAFF
TRBD1	TRBV4-1	TRBJ2-7	-	TGCGCCAGCAGTACTTGGACAGGCTACGAGCAGTACTTC	CASSTWTGYEQYF